This T cell receptor beta chain was obtained from a study of neurological immune-mediated disorders (dated 2019 in TCRdb). A note on the overall study: Peripheral blood TCR-beta repertoires from patients with HTLV-I-associated myelopathy (HAM/TSP), patients with multiple sclerosis, and healthy controls were compared in the study using UMI-based sequencing. The cohort was made up of about 65 subjects, consisting of around 15 HAM/TSP patients, 34 multiple sclerosis patients and 20 healthy controls. The 106 TCR-beta libraries covered PBMC samples along with longitudinal samples, technical triplicates, and paired sorted CD4+ and CD8+ T-cell subsets. Each longitudinal HAM/TSP and healthy donor was sampled at 3 time-points spaced at about 3-45 month intervals. Study-wide conclusions, independent of this receptor: TCR clonal expansion was highest in HAM/TSP patients and lowest in MS patients, with MS patients falling below even healthy controls. Expanded clones from different subjects shared no identical CDR3 amino acid sequences, which suggests that TCR-beta repertoires were private in all groups.

In this sample, this clonotype turned up many times. Its antigen remains unidentified. Base qualities were left out, and no much larger clone turns up one base away. The time point label corresponds to: longitudinal time-point 3. For the unsorted PBMC libraries, 2 million PBMCs were stored in RNAlater at -80 degrees C until RNA extraction and were used to generate the libraries. Peripheral blood was subjected to Ficoll-Hypaque density gradient centrifugation to isolate PBMCs, which were then cryopreserved in liquid nitrogen. CDR1 and CDR2 are read off the germline V gene as SGHVS and FNYEAQ. The CDR3 starts with the cysteine, ends with the phenylalanine, and has 13 residues. Here the CDR3 DNA is all that survives: 39 bases in frame from base 1. V is shortened by 3 bases, J by 4 bases, and the region joining them spans 9 bases. To synthesize cDNA, template-switch 5'RACE was performed with a primer carrying a 10-nucleotide random unique molecular identifier so that each TCR transcript was tagged. Over 180 million TCR-beta sequences, covering 15-18 subjects, were produced in each sequencing run. The RNeasy kit was used to extract total RNA. The KAPA Real-time Library Amplification kit was used to amplify TCR-beta VDJ regions with primers for the TCR constant region and the 5'RACE anchor. A first PCR added sample indexes and Illumina adaptors, after which a second PCR increased the library yield. After Ampure bead purification, the TCR product of roughly 650 bp was size-selected on a 2% E-gel SizeSelection system. Library quality was checked on a Bioanalyzer, concentration was measured with Qubit, and libraries were quantified with the Kapa Library Quantification kit before pooling. Libraries were sequenced paired-end 2 x 150 bp on an Illumina HiSeq 2500. To increase sequence diversity, about 25-31% phiX was spiked into each library pool. Regarding the original processing steps: Quality-filtered reads were processed with the UMI-based MiGEC pipeline, and over 90% of raw TCR sequences were removed by the MiGEC pipeline during error correction. IMGT germline references were used for aligning VDJ genes, and each clonotype was defined as a unique CDR3 amino acid sequence together with its V-J genes. VDJtools evaluated clonal expansion, Shannon diversity and CDR3 relatedness (CalcPairwiseDistances, ClusterSamples); CLCbio workbench built phylogenetic trees. Clones with at least 8 unique UMIs were defined as expanded, with this threshold being based on coefficient-of-variation modelling across technical triplicates. The public reads were run again by TCRdb, first through fastp at Q25 and then through MiXCR, and only productive beta chains were kept. Merged by CDR3 protein, the rows form single entries marked with the most common genes and DNA. The V and J calls were determined by TCRdb, not by the authors. Within this sample are fewer than 110,000 distinct CDR3 sequences, with 9.5% to 14% of them counted one time only. Around 3.1% of the sample is taken by the ten largest.

The sequenced sample was PBMCs. The TCR sequence derives from a female donor with HTLV-1-associated myelopathy (HAM/TSP). Recombination connected TRBV7-6 to TRBJ1-2; TRBD1 is a possible D gene, resting on 5 matching bases. The DNA sequence follows: TGTGCCAGCAGCTTCGGGACCGCCTATGGCTACACCTTC. This gives the protein CASSFGTAYGYTF. The entire variable domain, with the stretches around the CDR3 drawn from the reference TRBV7-6 and TRBJ1-2 proteins, is GAGVSQSPRYKVTKRGQDVALRCDPISGHVSLYWYRQALGQGPEFLTYFNYEAQQDKSGLPNDRFSAERPEGSISTLTIQRTEQRDSAMYRCASSFGTAYGYTFGSGTRLTVV.